This T cell receptor (beta chain) was found in a study of blood T cell repertoires in COVID-19. Study as a whole: T cells, B-cell-depleted T cells, or PBMCs supplied cDNA or gDNA.

Germline-derived CDR1 and CDR2 are SGDLS and YYNGEE. This CDR3 has 13 residues. V shed 2 bases, J shed 6 bases, and the junction held 4 bases outside the gene matches. This table comes from immunoSEQ multiplex PCR, and its TCRdb copy is limited to in-frame clones, with some not included. The sample holds around 400,000 clones; 89% are singletons and the top ten take 0.95% to 1.5%. The sequence was collected from a man aged 35 to 55 with acute or convalescent COVID-19. The rearrangement uses TRBV9 and TRBJ1-2; 7 bases map to TRBD1. The material sequenced was peripheral blood. CDR3 sequence reads: CASSVRQGDGYTF. In DNA, the CDR3 is TGTGCCAGCAGCGTCAGACAGGGTGATGGCTACACCTTC.